This T cell receptor beta chain derives from a study of CD8 T cells in ankylosing spondylitis. Whole-study results and caveats: Reactive arthritis synovial fluid and blood were previously reported to contain some motif variants. Disease-linked clones reportedly showed significant enrichment in matched ankylosing spondylitis synovial fluid. Ankylosing spondylitis blood seemed to carry a telltale TCR beta motif made of under 10 highly homologous variants.

A quantitative 5'-RACE method, one with molecular barcodes, was used to make TCR beta libraries. Each CDR3 protein gets one entry after TCRdb re-called the 5' RACE reads with MiXCR. Found here are 250,000 to 300,000 distinct CDR3 sequences, around 19% of them singletons; the top ten hold under 8.5%. Note on this clonotype: Its antigen is unidentified.

Trimming took 5 bases from V and 1 from J, leaving 12 bases between them. Germline assignment: CDR1 MNHNS and CDR2 SASEGT. CDR3 size: 15 residues. Sequencing was carried out using blood, either unsorted or a sorted T cell fraction (not recorded which). This chain connects TRBV6-1 to TRBJ2-4; D gene unclear. The receptor was derived from a male donor with ankylosing spondylitis or in good health (not recorded which). The CDR3 here is CASSPDQGAKNIQYF. The DNA of the CDR3 is TGTGCCAGCAGTCCGGACCAAGGTGCCAAAAACATTCAGTACTTC.